This T cell receptor beta chain was profiled in a study of technical replicates of blood from a handful of donors. Clones were sequenced by immunoSEQ multiplex PCR, and TCRdb holds only the in-frame ones, with some missing. Of some 96,000 clones listed, nearly 97% are singletons. CDR3 length: 15 residues. CDR1 and CDR2 (germline): SEHNR, FQNEAQ (reference sequence). Trimming took 5 bases from V and 0 from J; bases not matched to a gene: 5. Sequenced sample: T cells isolated from PBMCs. V is TRBV7-9 and J is TRBJ2-7; TRBD1 aligns across 9 bases. The source of this sequence is a human donor in good health. Here the CDR3 reads CASSTTGGNSYEQYF. The CDR3 nucleotides read TGTGCCAGCAGCACCACAGGGGGCAACTCCTACGAGCAGTACTTC.